The 3 T cell receptor beta chains below all came from one sample that was sequenced in a study of blood T cells in healthy people across ages. The authors ran a second PCR of roughly 6 to 12 cycles using a sample-barcoded 5' primer and a J-beta primer mix. TCRdb re-called the 5' RACE reads with MiXCR, one entry per CDR3 protein. The sample gives approximately 1.5 million distinct CDR3 sequences, 34% of which show up once; 11% is in the top ten. Sequences were obtained from blood. These receptors were obtained from a woman aged 30 to 39 in good health.

This clonotype was counted ten times or more. J is TRBJ2-3 and V is TRBV29-1; D is ambiguous. Trimming shortened V by 3 bases and J by 2 bases, and 6 bases separated the two germline ends. This CDR3 is built from 12 residues. From germline, CDR1 is SQVTM and CDR2 ANQGSEA. The CDR3 spells CSVDPYTDTQYF. DNA for the CDR3: TGCAGCGTTGATCCGTACACAGATACGCAGTATTTT.

This clonotype was counted ten times or more. The V and J genes are TRBV6-2 or TRBV6-3 and TRBJ2-1; D may be TRBD1 or TRBD2 (6 bases each). This CDR3 region has 15 residues. V lost 5 bases to trimming and J lost 4 bases, with 15 bases between them. Germline V CDR1 and CDR2: MNHEY, SVGEGT. CDR3 loop: CASSEWGDKYNEQFF. For the CDR3, the DNA is TGTGCCAGCAGTGAGTGGGGGGACAAATACAATGAGCAGTTCTTC.

CDR3 bases: TGTGCCAGCAGTTTTGACCGGACAGGGTGGTATGGCTACACCTTC. Protein: CASSFDRTGWYGYTF. This sequence joins TRBV12-3 or TRBV12-4 and TRBJ1-2; TRBD1 aligns across 8 bases. Losses at the gene ends were 3 bases for V and 5 bases for J; bases not matched to a gene: 8. CDR3 length: 15 amino acids.